A single sample is the source of the 20 T cell receptor beta chains below, sequenced in a study of memory CD4+ T cells and cytomegalovirus serostatus. Measured with immunoSEQ multiplex PCR; TCRdb has only the in-frame clones, and not every one. The sample comprises approximately 56,000 clones, about four fifths of which are singletons, and over 0.35% rests with the top ten. The sort gate was single viable CD3+CD4+CD8-CD45RO+ cells for memory CD4+ T cells. The material sequenced was memory CD4+ T cells from blood. These receptors came from an adult in good health and CMV-seronegative.

The genes are TRBV7-2 and TRBJ1-2; 10 bases align to TRBD1. The CDR3 is made up of 14 amino acids. Germline V gene sequence: CDR1 SGHTA, CDR2 FQGNSA. V lost 6 bases to trimming and J lost 4 bases; unmatched junction nucleotides: 5. The CDR3 region is CASSRQGALYGYTF. CDR3 DNA sequence: TGTGCCAGCAGTCGACAGGGGGCCCTCTATGGCTACACCTTC. Filled out from reference TRBV7-2 and TRBJ1-2, the complete variable domain reads GAGVSQSPSNKVTEKGKDVELRCDPISGHTALYWYRQSLGQGLEFLIYFQGNSAPDKSGLPSDRFSAERTGGSVSTLTIQRTQQEDSAVYLCASSRQGALYGYTFGSGTRLTVV.

The chain has TRBV7-2 and TRBJ2-1; perhaps TRBD1 as D (6 bases). V lost 2 bases and J lost 6, with 23 bases in between. This CDR3 region has 18 residues. CDR1 and CDR2 from the germline V gene are SGHTA and FQGNSA. CDR3 amino acids: CASSLTSVRGTGFNEQFF. In DNA form, the CDR3 reads TGTGCCAGCAGCTTAACGTCAGTTCGCGGAACAGGGTTCAATGAGCAGTTCTTC.

The chain joins TRBV7-2 to TRBJ1-5; D possibly corresponds to TRBD1 (5 bases). V gave up 5 bases and J gave up 3 bases, with 14 bases separating them. The germline V gene encodes CDR1 SGHTA and CDR2 FQGNSA. The CDR3 length is 15 residues. The CDR3 region is CASSVGVGANQPQHF. DNA of the CDR3: TGTGCCAGCAGCGTAGGGGTAGGTGCCAATCAGCCCCAGCATTTT.

The V and J genes are TRBV7-2 and TRBJ2-3; D remains ambiguous. Trimming shortened V by 5 bases and J by 0 bases, and 3 bases separated the two germline ends. Germline values: CDR1 SGHTA, CDR2 FQGNSA. This CDR3 region has 12 residues. The DNA of the CDR3 is TGTGCCAGCAGCGCGAGCACAGATACGCAGTATTTT. It specifies CASSASTDTQYF. Drawing the rest from reference TRBV7-2 and TRBJ2-3, the complete variable domain is GAGVSQSPSNKVTEKGKDVELRCDPISGHTALYWYRQSLGQGLEFLIYFQGNSAPDKSGLPSDRFSAERTGGSVSTLTIQRTQQEDSAVYLCASSASTDTQYFGPGTRLTVL.

V is TRBV5-1 and J is TRBJ1-4; 8 bases map to TRBD1. CDR1 SGHRS and CDR2 YFSETQ come from the germline V gene. V trimming: 4 bases; J trimming: 1 base; junction bases outside the gene matches: 0. This CDR3 has 14 amino acids. For the CDR3, the DNA is TGCGCCAGCAGCGGACAGGGAACTAATGAAAAACTGTTTTTT. It is translated as CASSGQGTNEKLFF.

V gene TRBV6-6 combines with J gene TRBJ1-1; D gene unclear. Deletions cut 6 bases from V and 4 bases from J, with 12 bases between. CDR3 length: 13 amino acids. CDR1 and CDR2 (germline): MNHNY, SVGAGI (reference sequence). The DNA of the CDR3 is TGTGCCAGCAGCCCCCGAGGCGGCACTGAAGCTTTCTTT. This translates into CASSPRGGTEAFF.

The CDR3 nucleotides are TGTGCCAGCACGCTTGGGACGAACACCGGGGAGCTGTTTTTT. Translating it yields CASTLGTNTGELFF. This chain uses TRBV6-1 with TRBJ2-2; D not resolved. The V gene lost 7 bases and the J gene lost 0 bases, with 9 bases spanning the gap. Germline-derived CDR1 and CDR2 are MNHNS and SASEGT. This CDR3 has 14 amino acids.

This chain links TRBV27 with TRBJ2-7; D is uncertain. Trimming shortened V by 0 bases and J by 2 bases, and 14 bases separated the two germline ends. The CDR3 loop spans 16 amino acids. CDR1 and CDR2 from the germline V gene are MNHEY and SMNVEV (reference sequence). The CDR3 bases are TGTGCCAGCAGTTTATCCAAAAGGGTTTTTGCCTACGAGCAGTACTTC. Amino acids: CASSLSKRVFAYEQYF.

The V gene is TRBV2, the J gene TRBJ1-4; possibly TRBD1 for D (5 bases). Germline loops: CDR1 SNHLY, CDR2 FYNNEI. Deletions cut 7 bases from V and 8 bases from J, with 14 bases between. This CDR3 is built from 13 residues. DNA for the CDR3: TGTGCCAGCACGGGGCCTGAGCAGGAAAAACTGTTTTTT. It codes for CASTGPEQEKLFF.

J is TRBJ1-3 and V is TRBV7-2, with TRBD1 identical over 8 bases. The CDR3 contains 14 residues. J lost 2 bases, V lost 5 bases, and 2 bases had no gene match. Germline-derived CDR1 and CDR2 are SGHTA and FQGNSA. The CDR3 here is CASSQDRAGNTIYF. The CDR3 coding sequence is TGTGCCAGCAGCCAGGACAGGGCTGGAAACACCATATATTTT. Combining the CDR3 with reference TRBV7-2 and TRBJ1-3 gives the whole variable domain GAGVSQSPSNKVTEKGKDVELRCDPISGHTALYWYRQSLGQGLEFLIYFQGNSAPDKSGLPSDRFSAERTGGSVSTLTIQRTQQEDSAVYLCASSQDRAGNTIYFGEGSWLTVV.

This clone has a single count. The V and J genes are TRBV5-1 and TRBJ2-3; TRBD2 matches 7 bases. CDR1 is SGHRS and CDR2 is YFSETQ in the germline V gene. The J segment lost 2 bases and the V segment lost 4 bases, leaving 7 bases of the junction unmatched. This CDR3 region has 15 residues. For the CDR3, the DNA is TGCGCCAGCAGCCTTAGCGGGTATCCCACAGATACGCAGTATTTT. It specifies CASSLSGYPTDTQYF.

This clone was counted only a few times. V and J are TRBV2 and TRBJ2-7, with 7 positions matching TRBD2. With 8 bases clipped from V and 4 bases from J, the junction kept 14 bases outside the gene matches. In germline, CDR1 is SNHLY, CDR2 FYNNEI. The CDR3 is made up of 15 amino acids. CDR3 bases: TGTGCCAGCCGAGCACTCGCGCGGGGGTGGTACGAGCAGTACTTC. This encodes CASRALARGWYEQYF.

This clone was counted once. This rearrangement joins TRBV19 to TRBJ1-2; D is undetermined. V was cut by 5 bases and J by 4 bases, with 5 bases left in between. This CDR3 spans 11 amino acids. CDR1 is LNHDA and CDR2 is SQIVND in the germline V gene (reference sequence). This chain's CDR3 is CASSWSYGYTF. The CDR3 DNA sequence: TGTGCCAGTAGTTGGTCCTATGGCTACACCTTC.

This clone appeared a few times. This chain uses TRBV6-6 with TRBJ1-1; D is unresolved. CDR1 is MNHNY, CDR2 SVGAGI, per germline (reference sequence). The CDR3 extends over 13 amino acids. Trimming pared 5 bases from V and 1 base from J, leaving 8 bases between. For the CDR3, the DNA is TGTGCCAGCAGTGAGACTTGGAACACTGAAGCTTTCTTT. Amino acids: CASSETWNTEAFF.

The chain has TRBV9 and TRBJ2-3, with 7 bases that match TRBD2. CDR3 length: 16 amino acids. Trimming took 4 bases from V and 6 from J; bases not matched to a gene: 14. Germline V lookup: CDR1 SGDLS, CDR2 YYNGEE. This CDR3 is CASSTSSGGGEDTQYF. The CDR3 DNA follows: TGTGCCAGCAGCACGTCAAGTGGGGGGGGAGAGGATACGCAGTATTTT. Combining the CDR3 with reference TRBV9 and TRBJ2-3 gives the whole variable domain DSGVTQTPKHLITATGQRVTLRCSPRSGDLSVYWYQQSLDQGLQFLIQYYNGEERAKGNILERFSAQQFPDLHSELNLSSLELGDSALYFCASSTSSGGGEDTQYFGPGTRLTVL.

The CDR3 DNA reads TGTGCCATCTCCCCTGATCCCCCGTACCAAGAGACCCAGTACTTC. Encoded protein: CAISPDPPYQETQYF. This chain uses TRBV10-3 with TRBJ2-5; D is uncertain. Germline V gene lookup returns CDR1 ENHRY and CDR2 SYGVKD. The CDR3 runs to 15 residues. Trimming removed 8 bases from V and 0 bases from J, with 16 bases in between.

This CDR3 reads CASSVDSKGWYEQYF. The CDR3 DNA sequence: TGTGCCAGCAGCGTAGACTCGAAGGGTTGGTACGAGCAGTACTTC. This sequence joins TRBV9 and TRBJ2-7; D unclear. The CDR3 length is 15 residues. V gave up 0 bases and J gave up 4 bases, with 14 bases separating them. Germline CDR1 reads SGDLS; CDR2 reads YYNGEE.

The chain uses TRBV15 and TRBJ2-1; D is unresolved. CDR3 size: 13 residues. Germline V gene sequence: CDR1 LNHNV, CDR2 YYDKDF (reference sequence). V was trimmed by 1 base and J by 3 bases, leaving 4 bases between them. CDR3 in amino acids: CATSRVGYNEQFF. DNA of the CDR3: TGTGCCACCAGCAGAGTGGGCTACAATGAGCAGTTCTTC.

V is TRBV5-1 and J is TRBJ2-5; 14 bases agree with TRBD2. The V and J ends lost 0 bases and 3 bases, in that order; junction bases with no gene match: 4. Germline CDR1 and CDR2: SGHRS and YFSETQ. The CDR3 is 17 amino acids. The CDR3 coding sequence is TGCGCCAGCAGCTTGGGACTAGCGGGGGGGATGGAAGAGACCCAGTACTTC. Encoded protein: CASSLGLAGGMEETQYF.

This chain uses TRBV7-9 with TRBJ1-4; tentatively, D is TRBD1 (5 bases). V was pared by 7 bases and J by 4 bases, with 13 bases between. CDR3 length: 14 amino acids. Germline-derived CDR1 and CDR2 are SEHNR and FQNEAQ (reference sequence). CDR3 in amino acids: CASTPQVLNEKLFF. The CDR3 DNA sequence: TGTGCCAGCACTCCACAGGTCCTTAATGAAAAACTGTTTTTT.